These 20 T cell receptor beta chains share one sample of origin, sequenced in a study of Tregs in tolerant kidney transplant recipients. The table came from immunoSEQ multiplex PCR; TCRdb's copy has only in-frame clones and leaves some out. The sample shows roughly 53,000 clones, and under 0.9% sits with its ten largest clones. This sample comprised CD4+ T cells from blood, obtained before the transplant. These receptors originate from a human donor who received a combined kidney and bone marrow transplant.

Turning to this clone: The read falls 3 residues short of the CDR3 end, and the missing part is taken from the germline J gene. The gene calls are TRBV7-9 and TRBJ2-2; D not resolved. This CDR3 spans 13 amino acids. V lost 5 bases and J 1 base, leaving 5 bases between the germline ends. CDR1 and CDR2 (germline): SEHNR, FQNEAQ (reference sequence). CDR3 sequence reads: CASSPQNTGELFF. The covered CDR3 bases are TGTGCCAGCAGCCCACAGAACACCGGGGAG.

In the case of this clone: The read terminates 3 residues before the CDR3 end, so the remaining end is supplied by the germline J gene. This rearrangement joins TRBV7-9 to TRBJ2-2; D not certain. CDR1 SEHNR and CDR2 FQNEAQ come from the germline V gene (reference sequence). The CDR3 has 15 residues. V gave up 1 base and J gave up 4 bases, with 10 bases separating them. This CDR3 is CASSLVPASTGELFF. The sequenced CDR3 bases are TGTGCCAGCAGCTTAGTTCCGGCTAGCACCGGGGAG.

A note on this clone: The read halts 3 residues ahead of the CDR3 end, with the missing end drawn from the germline J gene. V is TRBV6-4 and J is TRBJ1-2, with a tentative D call TRBD1 (5 bases). Germline V gives CDR1 MRHNA, CDR2 SNTAGT. The V end was cut by 2 bases, the J end by 7 bases, with 11 bases between. This CDR3 contains 13 residues. The CDR3 loop is CASSDDVTGGYTF. The CDR3 DNA, read in part, is TGTGCCAGCAGTGACGACGTAACAGGTGGC.

To note about this clone: The read is 3 residues too short to cover the CDR3 end, so that end is filled in from the germline J gene. The V gene is TRBV29-1, the J gene TRBJ2-2; D perhaps matches TRBD2 (6 bases). Trimming took 7 bases from V and 6 from J, leaving 9 bases between them. The germline CDR1 and CDR2 sequences are SQVTM and ANQGSEA. This CDR3 region has 11 residues. The CDR3 DNA, read in part, is TGCAGCGGCCAGCGGGCCGGGGAG. It yields the protein CSGQRAGE. The full CDR3 sequence reads CSGQRAGELFF.

About this clone itself: The read ends 3 residues before the CDR3 terminus; that terminus is restored from the germline J gene. This chain joins TRBV20-1 and TRBJ2-4, with 10 bases lining up with TRBD2. J lost 4 bases, V lost 0 bases, and 9 bases had no gene match. The CDR3 runs 17 residues. CDR1 and CDR2 (germline): DFQATT, SNEGSKA (reference sequence). CDR3 loop: CSARDHSAGGYKNIQYF. CDR3 bases read: TGCAGTGCTAGAGACCATTCAGCGGGAGGGTATAAAAACATT.

This chain's CDR3 is CASSPGTSYNEQFF. CDR3 DNA (partial): TGTGCCAGCAGCCCCGGGACTAGCTACAATGAG. The chain is built from TRBV2 and TRBJ2-1; TRBD2 matches at 8 bases. The read is 3 residues too short to cover the CDR3 end, so that end is filled in from the germline J gene. The CDR3 has 14 amino acids. Germline trimming cut 6 bases from V and 3 bases from J; bases unmatched to any gene: 4. From germline, CDR1 is SNHLY and CDR2 FYNNEI.

About this clone itself: The observed sequence ends 3 residues before the CDR3 terminus, with the missing tail filled in from the germline J gene. Other DNA sequences from this sample encode an identical CDR3 as well. The rearrangement links TRBV18 to TRBJ1-5; TRBD1 matches at 9 bases. The V gene's germline CDR1 is KGHSH and CDR2 LQKENI. The CDR3 is made up of 14 amino acids. The J segment lost 4 bases and the V segment lost 3 bases, leaving 1 base of the junction unmatched. CDR3 DNA, as far as it was read: TGTGCCAGCTCACCCGGGACAGGGAATCAGCCC. This encodes CASSPGTGNQP. The whole CDR3 region reads CASSPGTGNQPQHF.

Concerning this clone: The observed sequence ends 3 residues before the CDR3 terminus, with the missing tail filled in from the germline J gene. The V and J genes are TRBV18 and TRBJ1-1; 7 bases match TRBD1. Looked up from germline, CDR1 is KGHSH and CDR2 is LQKENI. The ends lost 2 bases at V and 1 base at J; junction bases unmatched: 7. The CDR3 runs to 16 residues. The CDR3 is CASSPGQVRGNTEAFF. The DNA read from the CDR3 is TGTGCCAGCTCACCAGGACAGGTCCGAGGGAACACTGAA.

CDR3: CAWSLDRNHEQYF. Partial CDR3 DNA: TGTGCCTGGAGTCTGGACAGGAACCACGAG. The chain recombines TRBV30 with TRBJ2-7; TRBD1 matches at 7 bases. The read ends 3 residues before the CDR3 terminus; that terminus is restored from the germline J gene. Looked up from germline, CDR1 is GTSNPN and CDR2 is SVGIG (reference sequence). J was trimmed by 5 bases and V by 2 bases; bases with no gene match: 6. This CDR3 is built from 13 residues.

Regarding this clone: The read terminates 3 residues ahead of where the CDR3 ends, so the germline J gene completes it. The chain carries TRBV5-1 and TRBJ2-2; 8 bases line up with TRBD1. Trimming at V came to 5 bases and at J to 0 bases, leaving 0 bases not matched to a gene. The CDR3 has 14 amino acids. Germline loops: CDR1 SGHRS, CDR2 YFSETQ. The DNA read from the CDR3 is TGCGCCAGCAGGGACAGGGCGAACACCGGGGAG. Its protein is CASRDRANTGE. The entire CDR3 is CASRDRANTGELFF.

As to this clone: The sequence runs out 3 residues before the end of the CDR3; the remainder is reconstructed from the germline J gene. This rearrangement joins TRBV6-2 or TRBV6-3 to TRBJ1-2; D might be TRBD1 (5 bases). This CDR3 comprises 13 residues. Per germline, CDR1 MNHEY and CDR2 SVGEGT. Between the trimmed V and J ends, which lost 5 bases and 7 bases, there was a span of 14 bases. CDR3 DNA, as far as it was read: TGTGCCAGCAGTGTTGGGGGGAGTCGTGGC. It encodes CASSVGGSRG. The entire CDR3 sequence reads CASSVGGSRGYTF.

On this clone: Sequencing ends 3 residues short of the CDR3 end; the germline J gene provides the rest. The V and J genes are TRBV2 and TRBJ1-4; TRBD1 matches at 8 bases. The CDR3 sequence is 16 residues long. J was trimmed by 8 bases and V by 3 bases; bases with no gene match: 11. Germline assignment: CDR1 SNHLY and CDR2 FYNNEI. CDR3 region: CASSDGYGTGGEKLFF. The covered CDR3 bases are TGTGCCAGCAGTGATGGTTACGGGACAGGAGGCGAAAAA.

For this clone: The CDR3 end is not reached by the read, which stops 3 residues before it; the germline J gene fills it in. This rearrangement joins TRBV5-1 to TRBJ1-1; the D gene is possibly TRBD1 (6 bases). The germline CDR1 and CDR2 sequences are SGHRS and YFSETQ. This CDR3 is built from 15 residues. V was trimmed by 0 bases and J by 0 bases, leaving 9 bases between them. CDR3 bases read: TGCGCCAGCAGCTTGGAGGGGGTGTTGAACACTGAA. It encodes CASSLEGVLNTE. The full CDR3 protein is CASSLEGVLNTEAFF.

On this clone: The read halts 3 residues ahead of the CDR3 end, with the missing end drawn from the germline J gene. This chain joins TRBV7-9 and TRBJ2-5, with unresolved D. The CDR3 sequence is 14 residues long. The ends were cut back, 1 base at V and 2 bases at J, with 8 bases in the middle. Germline V lookup: CDR1 SEHNR, CDR2 FQNEAQ (reference sequence). CDR3 bases read: TGTGCCAGCAGCTTAGGGGCACCTCAAGAGACC. This sequence encodes CASSLGAPQET. The CDR3 as a whole reads CASSLGAPQETQYF.

As to this clone: The read stops 3 residues short of the end of the CDR3; the missing end is completed from the germline J gene. This chain uses TRBV6-2 or TRBV6-3 with TRBJ2-3; 7 bases map to TRBD2. This CDR3 is 15 amino acids long. V was clipped by 8 bases and J by 1 base; unmatched bases: 9. Per the germline V gene, CDR1 is MNHEY and CDR2 is SVGEGT. Partial CDR3 DNA: TGTGCCAGCTCCAGGCAGCGGGACCGCACAGATACG. It translates to CASSRQRDRTDT. The entire CDR3 protein is CASSRQRDRTDTQYF.

With regard to this clone: The observed sequence ends 3 residues before the CDR3 terminus, with the missing tail filled in from the germline J gene. The chain uses TRBV20-1 and TRBJ1-4; 9 bases agree with TRBD1. Germline CDR1 DFQATT, CDR2 SNEGSKA (reference sequence). This CDR3 is built from 15 residues. Unmatched junction bases numbered 10, after V lost 6 bases and J lost 5 bases. The sequenced part of the CDR3 DNA is TGCAGTGCCAAGACAGGGGGGTTATTGAATGAAAAA. Residues: CSAKTGGLLNEK. The full CDR3 reads CSAKTGGLLNEKLFF.

As for this clone: The observed sequence ends 3 residues before the CDR3 terminus, with the missing tail filled in from the germline J gene. V gene TRBV6-2 or TRBV6-3 combines with J gene TRBJ2-7; 8 nucleotides match TRBD1. The CDR3 has 14 amino acids. Trimming at V came to 7 bases and at J to 4 bases, leaving 9 bases not matched to a gene. Per the germline V gene, CDR1 is MNHEY and CDR2 is SVGEGT. The CDR3: CASTSRDRRYEQYF. The part of the CDR3 DNA that was read is TGTGCCAGCACGTCTCGGGACAGGAGATACGAG.

The DNA read from the CDR3 is TGCGCCAGCAGCTTGGTGGCATCTGGGGCCAACGTC. The encoded protein is CASSLVASGANV. The whole CDR3 protein reads CASSLVASGANVLTF. This sequence joins TRBV5-1 and TRBJ2-6; D is undetermined. The read terminates 3 residues before the CDR3 end, so the remaining end is supplied by the germline J gene. The CDR3 runs 15 residues. The germline V gene encodes CDR1 SGHRS and CDR2 YFSETQ. V dropped 0 bases and J dropped 1 base, with 5 bases sitting between them.

Partial CDR3 DNA: TGTGCCAGCAGCTTAGATGCGGGGACTGAA. Amino acid sequence: CASSLDAGTE. The CDR3 as a whole reads CASSLDAGTEAFF. J is TRBJ1-1 and V is TRBV7-7; D remains ambiguous. The read gets to within 3 residues of the CDR3 end, and the germline J gene fills in the rest. Germline V CDR1 and CDR2: SSHAT, FNYEAQ (reference sequence). The CDR3 totals 13 residues. Trimming removed 1 base from V and 5 bases from J, with 8 bases in between.

Note on this clone: The read finishes 3 residues shy of the CDR3 end, and the germline J gene is used to complete it. This chain connects TRBV7-9 to TRBJ1-3; D unresolved. Germline V gene sequence: CDR1 SEHNR, CDR2 FQNEAQ (reference sequence). V was shortened by 5 bases and J by 0 bases, with 11 bases between the two germline ends. CDR3 length: 15 amino acids. The CDR3 spells CASSGITVSGNTIYF. Partial CDR3 DNA: TGTGCCAGCAGCGGAATAACAGTCTCTGGAAACACC.